This TCR beta chain was sequenced during a study of type 1 regulatory T cells. TCRdb reprocessed the reads via MiXCR and lists one record per CDR3 protein. The sample contains 60,000 to 70,000 distinct CDR3 sequences, around 68% of which appear only once. Germline loops: CDR1 MNHEY, CDR2 SVGEGT. The CDR3 totals 15 residues. V shed 7 bases and J 6 bases; nucleotides not matched to a gene: 6. This clonotype is labeled as medium-sized. Its matching antigen is unknown. The gene calls are TRBV6-2 or TRBV6-3 and TRBJ1-6; 10 bases fit TRBD1. This receptor was identified in a human donor in good health. Sequencing input: cultured T cells, either the whole culture or a sorted T cell fraction (not recorded which). Described subset: Tr1-enriched cell product generated in vitro against host alloantigens. In DNA form, the CDR3 reads TGTGCCAGCAAGTTTGGACAGGGGGTTAATTCACCCCTCCACTTT. This translates into CASKFGQGVNSPLHF.